This note documents a single T cell receptor (beta chain) sequence. Its specificity is not known. This entry is derived from a study of cytomegalovirus exposure and HLA in healthy donors. Regarding the study as a whole: A previous analysis found most TCR beta V segments productive roughly 87% or roughly 30% of the time. Some public TCRs appeared in many individuals, while most sequences were rare. A reported reduction in N-insertions relative to the approximately 640-donor mean was seen in an Asian-associated ancestry cluster in a later analysis. Several of the most significant clusters appeared, in a later analysis, to be linked to common viral pathogens.

The CDR3 loop spans 19 amino acids. CDR1 ENHRY and CDR2 SYGVKD come from the germline V gene. The V gene end was trimmed by 7 bases and the J gene end by 0 bases; junction bases not matched to a gene: 11. The primer mix had 60 Vbeta and 13 Jbeta primers. The repertoire was sequenced with immunoSEQ multiplex PCR; TCRdb's copy has only in-frame clones and lacks some. Of more than 150,000 clones in the sample, around 80% were seen once. V is TRBV10-3 and J is TRBJ2-3, with 15 bases identical to TRBD2. The sample was PBMCs. The source is a woman aged 25 to 39 in good health and CMV-seronegative. Written as DNA, the CDR3 is TGTGCCATCACCCCGGGACTAGCGGGGGGCCAGGTGAGCACAGATACGCAGTATTTT. Translated, it gives CAITPGLAGGQVSTDTQYF.